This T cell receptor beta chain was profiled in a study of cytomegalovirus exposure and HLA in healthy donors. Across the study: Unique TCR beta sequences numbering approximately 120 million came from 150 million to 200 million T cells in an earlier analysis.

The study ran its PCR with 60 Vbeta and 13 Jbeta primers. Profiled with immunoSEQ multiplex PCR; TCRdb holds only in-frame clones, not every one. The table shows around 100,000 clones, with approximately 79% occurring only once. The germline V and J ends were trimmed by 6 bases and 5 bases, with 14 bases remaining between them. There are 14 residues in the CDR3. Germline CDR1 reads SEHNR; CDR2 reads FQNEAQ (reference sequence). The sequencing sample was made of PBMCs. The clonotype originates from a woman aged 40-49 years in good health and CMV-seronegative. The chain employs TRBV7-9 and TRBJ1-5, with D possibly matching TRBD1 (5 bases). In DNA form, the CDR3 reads TGTGCCAGCAGTGGCGGGGGGGATTATCAGCCCCAGCATTTT. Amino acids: CASSGGGDYQPQHF.